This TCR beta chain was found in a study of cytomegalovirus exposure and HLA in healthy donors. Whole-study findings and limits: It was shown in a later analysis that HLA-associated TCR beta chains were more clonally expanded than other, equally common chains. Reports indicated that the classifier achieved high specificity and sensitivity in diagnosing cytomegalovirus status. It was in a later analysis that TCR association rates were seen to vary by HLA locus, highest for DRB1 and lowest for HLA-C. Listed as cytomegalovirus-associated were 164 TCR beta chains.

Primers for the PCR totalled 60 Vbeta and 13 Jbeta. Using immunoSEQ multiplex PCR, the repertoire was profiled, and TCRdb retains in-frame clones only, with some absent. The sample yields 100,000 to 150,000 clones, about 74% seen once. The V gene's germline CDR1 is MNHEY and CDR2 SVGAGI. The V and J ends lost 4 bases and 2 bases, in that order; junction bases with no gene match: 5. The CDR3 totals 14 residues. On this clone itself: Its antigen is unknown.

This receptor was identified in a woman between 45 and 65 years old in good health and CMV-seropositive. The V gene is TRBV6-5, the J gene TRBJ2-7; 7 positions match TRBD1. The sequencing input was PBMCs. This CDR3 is CASSSDRFPYEQYF. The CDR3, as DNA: TGTGCCAGCAGTTCGGACAGGTTTCCCTACGAGCAGTACTTC.